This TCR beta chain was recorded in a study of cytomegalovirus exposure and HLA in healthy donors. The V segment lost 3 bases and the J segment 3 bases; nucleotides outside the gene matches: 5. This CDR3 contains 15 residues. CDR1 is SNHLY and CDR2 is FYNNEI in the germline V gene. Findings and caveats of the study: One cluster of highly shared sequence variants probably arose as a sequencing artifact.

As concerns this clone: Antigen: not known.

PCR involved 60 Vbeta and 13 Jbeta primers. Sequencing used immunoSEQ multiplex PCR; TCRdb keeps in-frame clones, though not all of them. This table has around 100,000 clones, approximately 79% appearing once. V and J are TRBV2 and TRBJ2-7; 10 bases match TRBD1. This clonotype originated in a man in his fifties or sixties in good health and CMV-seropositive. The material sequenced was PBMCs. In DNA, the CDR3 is TGTGCCAGCAGTGACCCCGGGACAGGGGTCTACGAGCAGTACTTC. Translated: CASSDPGTGVYEQYF. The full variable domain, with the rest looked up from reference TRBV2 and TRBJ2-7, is EPEVTQTPSHQVTQMGQEVILRCVPISNHLYFYWYRQILGQKVEFLVSFYNNEISEKSEIFDDQFSVERPDGSNFTLKIRSTKLEDSAMYFCASSDPGTGVYEQYFGPGTRLTVT.